Given below is one TCR beta chain in context. Its cognate antigen is unknown. The ends were cut back, 4 bases at V and 0 bases at J, with 7 bases in the middle. The CDR3 is 14 amino acids. Germline loops: CDR1 MNHEY, CDR2 SVGEGT. The authors obtained PBMCs from over 7.5 ml of fresh peripheral blood. These data come from a study of T cells in Graves' hyperthyroidism and ophthalmopathy. Study in general: Specimen type is peripheral blood, collected at initial diagnosis prior to any treatment. Study-level findings and limits: Most thyroid clonotypes with frequency above 0.001 were detected in blood.

From RNA transcripts, TCR beta CDR3 regions were amplified. HTBI primers were employed in a first-round RT-PCR of the TCR CDR3. TCRdb fed the multiplex PCR reads into MiXCR, producing one record per CDR3 protein. The table includes about 200,000 distinct CDR3 sequences, about 17% detected once. The sequencing sample was made of blood. This chain uses TRBV6-2 or TRBV6-3 with TRBJ1-3; no clear D. The clonotype originates from a woman in her forties or fifties with Graves' hyperthyroidism. DNA for the CDR3: TGTGCCAGCAGTTTGGCGGGCTCTGGAAACACCATATATTTT. It specifies CASSLAGSGNTIYF.